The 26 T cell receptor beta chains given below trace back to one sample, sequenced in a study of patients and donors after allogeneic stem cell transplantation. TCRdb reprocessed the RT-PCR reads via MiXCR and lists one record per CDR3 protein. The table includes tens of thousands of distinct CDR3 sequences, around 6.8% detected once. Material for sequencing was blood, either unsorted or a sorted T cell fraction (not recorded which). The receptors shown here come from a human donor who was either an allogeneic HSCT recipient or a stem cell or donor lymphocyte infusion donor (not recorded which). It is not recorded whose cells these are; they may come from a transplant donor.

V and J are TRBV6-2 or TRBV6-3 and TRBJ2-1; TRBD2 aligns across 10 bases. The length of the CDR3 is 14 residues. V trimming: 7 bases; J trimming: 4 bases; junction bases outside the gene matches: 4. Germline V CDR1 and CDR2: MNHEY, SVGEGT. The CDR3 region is CASTGLAVYNEQFF. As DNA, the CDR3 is TGTGCCAGCACCGGACTAGCGGTATACAATGAGCAGTTCTTC.

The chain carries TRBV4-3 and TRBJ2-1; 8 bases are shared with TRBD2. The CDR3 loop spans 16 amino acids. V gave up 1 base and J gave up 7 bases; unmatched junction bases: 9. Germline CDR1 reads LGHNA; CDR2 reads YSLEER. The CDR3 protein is CASSQARTSNRNEQFF. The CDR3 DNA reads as TGCGCCAGCAGCCAAGCGAGGACTAGCAATCGGAATGAGCAGTTCTTC.

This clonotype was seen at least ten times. The CDR3 sequence is CASSQDVHTGELFF. The CDR3 DNA sequence: TGCGCCAGCAGCCAAGATGTCCACACCGGGGAGCTGTTTTTT. The chain is built from TRBV4-3 and TRBJ2-2, with unresolved D. From germline, CDR1 is LGHNA and CDR2 YSLEER. Trimming left V 0 bases short and J 3 bases short, with 5 bases between. The CDR3 loop spans 14 amino acids.

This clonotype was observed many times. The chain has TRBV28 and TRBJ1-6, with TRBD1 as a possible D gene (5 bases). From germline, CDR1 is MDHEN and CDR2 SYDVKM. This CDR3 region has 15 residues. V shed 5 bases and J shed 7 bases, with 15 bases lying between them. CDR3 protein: CASSPGGRPNSPLHF. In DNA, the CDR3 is TGTGCCAGCAGTCCGGGGGGAAGGCCGAATTCACCCCTCCACTTT.

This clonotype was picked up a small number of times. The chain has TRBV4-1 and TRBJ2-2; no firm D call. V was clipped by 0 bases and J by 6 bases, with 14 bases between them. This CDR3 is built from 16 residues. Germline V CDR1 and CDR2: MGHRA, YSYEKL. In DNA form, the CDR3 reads TGCGCCAGCAGCCAAGAACCCCCTACCCCTGCCGGGGAGCTGTTTTTT. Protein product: CASSQEPPTPAGELFF.

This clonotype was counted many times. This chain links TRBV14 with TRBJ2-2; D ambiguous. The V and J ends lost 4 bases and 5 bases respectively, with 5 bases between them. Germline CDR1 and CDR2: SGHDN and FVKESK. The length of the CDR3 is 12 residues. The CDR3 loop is CASSPYTGELFF. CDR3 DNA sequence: TGTGCCAGCAGCCCGTATACCGGGGAGCTGTTTTTT.

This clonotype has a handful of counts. CDR3 in amino acids: CASSKALGVDSHENSSYNEQFF. The CDR3 region has the DNA TGTGCCAGCAGCAAAGCGCTAGGAGTCGACAGCCACGAAAACTCCTCCTACAATGAGCAGTTCTTC. The chain couples TRBV21-1 to TRBJ2-1; whether TRBD1, the table's D call, matches the DNA was not checked. TRBV21-1 represents a pseudogene. CDR3 size: 22 residues.

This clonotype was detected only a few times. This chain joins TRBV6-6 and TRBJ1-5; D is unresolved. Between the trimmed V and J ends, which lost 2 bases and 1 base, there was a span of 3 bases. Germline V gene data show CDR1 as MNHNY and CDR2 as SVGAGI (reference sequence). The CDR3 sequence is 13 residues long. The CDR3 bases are TGTGCCAGCAGTTACGGAAGCAATCAGCCCCAGCATTTT. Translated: CASSYGSNQPQHF.

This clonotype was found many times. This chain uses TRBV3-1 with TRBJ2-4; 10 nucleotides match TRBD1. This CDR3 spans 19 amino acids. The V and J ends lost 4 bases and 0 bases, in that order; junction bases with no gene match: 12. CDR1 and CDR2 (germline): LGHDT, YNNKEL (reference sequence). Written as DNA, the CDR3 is TGTGCCAGCAGCCGGTCCGGGACAGGGGCAACGACAGCCAAAAACATTCAGTACTTC. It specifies CASSRSGTGATTAKNIQYF.

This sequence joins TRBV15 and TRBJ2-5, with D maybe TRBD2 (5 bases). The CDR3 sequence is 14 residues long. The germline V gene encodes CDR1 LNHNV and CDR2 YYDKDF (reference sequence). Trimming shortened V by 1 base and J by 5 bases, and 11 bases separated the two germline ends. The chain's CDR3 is CATSRVRVGETQYF. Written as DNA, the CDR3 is TGTGCCACCAGCAGAGTGAGGGTAGGGGAGACCCAGTACTTC.

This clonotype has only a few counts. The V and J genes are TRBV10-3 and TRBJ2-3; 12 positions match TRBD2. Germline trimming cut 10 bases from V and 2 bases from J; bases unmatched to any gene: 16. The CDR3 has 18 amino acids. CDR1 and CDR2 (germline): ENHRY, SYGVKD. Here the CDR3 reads CASRAGTGLAGPTDTQYF. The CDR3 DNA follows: TGTGCCAGCAGAGCCGGGACAGGACTAGCGGGACCCACAGATACGCAGTATTTT.

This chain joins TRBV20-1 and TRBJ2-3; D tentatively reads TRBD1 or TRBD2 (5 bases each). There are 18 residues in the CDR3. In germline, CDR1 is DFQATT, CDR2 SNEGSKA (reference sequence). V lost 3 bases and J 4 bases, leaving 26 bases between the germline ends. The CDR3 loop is CSARPPLGTPIVPDTQYF. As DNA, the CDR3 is TGCAGTGCTAGGCCCCCTCTCGGGACCCCAATTGTCCCAGATACGCAGTATTTT.

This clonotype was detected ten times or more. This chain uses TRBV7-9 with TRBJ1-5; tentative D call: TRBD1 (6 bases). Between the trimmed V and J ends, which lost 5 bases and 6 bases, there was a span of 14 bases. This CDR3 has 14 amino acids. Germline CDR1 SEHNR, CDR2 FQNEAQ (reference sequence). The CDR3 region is CASSDTGSGQPQHF. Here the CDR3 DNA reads TGTGCCAGCAGCGATACAGGGTCCGGTCAGCCCCAGCATTTT.

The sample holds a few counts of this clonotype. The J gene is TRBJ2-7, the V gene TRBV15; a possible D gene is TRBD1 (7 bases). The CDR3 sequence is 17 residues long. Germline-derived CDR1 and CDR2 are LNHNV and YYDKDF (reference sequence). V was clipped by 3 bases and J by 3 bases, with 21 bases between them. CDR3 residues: CATSRGGTGASLYEQYF. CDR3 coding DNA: TGTGCCACCAGCAGGGGGGGAACAGGGGCCTCCCTCTACGAGCAGTACTTC.

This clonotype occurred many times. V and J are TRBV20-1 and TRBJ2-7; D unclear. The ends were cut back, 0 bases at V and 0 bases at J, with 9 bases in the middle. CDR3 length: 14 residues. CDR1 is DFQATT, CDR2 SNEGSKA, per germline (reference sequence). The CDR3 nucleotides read TGCAGTGCTAGAGATCACCCCTACTCCTACGAGCAGTACTTC. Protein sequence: CSARDHPYSYEQYF.

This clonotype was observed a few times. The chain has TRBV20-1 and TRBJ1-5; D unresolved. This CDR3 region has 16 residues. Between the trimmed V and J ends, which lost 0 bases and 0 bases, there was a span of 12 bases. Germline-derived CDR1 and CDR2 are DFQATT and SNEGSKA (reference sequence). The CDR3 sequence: CSARDRFRYSNQPQHF. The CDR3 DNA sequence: TGCAGTGCTAGAGATCGGTTCCGCTATAGCAATCAGCCCCAGCATTTT.

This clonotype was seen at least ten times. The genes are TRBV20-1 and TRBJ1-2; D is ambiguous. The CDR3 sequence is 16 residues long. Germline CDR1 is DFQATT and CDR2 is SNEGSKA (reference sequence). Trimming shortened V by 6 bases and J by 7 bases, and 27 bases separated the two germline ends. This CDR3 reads CSAPNIFSGPLSGYTF. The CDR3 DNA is TGCAGTGCCCCGAATATTTTTTCCGGGCCCCTTAGTGGCTACACCTTC.

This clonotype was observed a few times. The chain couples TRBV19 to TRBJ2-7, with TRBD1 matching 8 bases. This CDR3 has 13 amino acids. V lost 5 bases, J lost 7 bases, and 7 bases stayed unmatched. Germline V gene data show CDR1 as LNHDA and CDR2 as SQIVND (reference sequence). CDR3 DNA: TGTGCCAGTAGTCCCCGACAGGGGTGGGAGCAGTACTTC. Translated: CASSPRQGWEQYF.

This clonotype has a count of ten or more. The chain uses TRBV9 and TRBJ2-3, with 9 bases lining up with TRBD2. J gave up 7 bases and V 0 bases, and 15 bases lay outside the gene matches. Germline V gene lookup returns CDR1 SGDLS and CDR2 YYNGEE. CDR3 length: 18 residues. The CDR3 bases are TGTGCCAGCAGCGTAGCTTTCTTAGCGGGAGCGGGAGAAAATACGCAGTATTTT. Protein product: CASSVAFLAGAGENTQYF. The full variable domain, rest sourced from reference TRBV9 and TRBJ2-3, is DSGVTQTPKHLITATGQRVTLRCSPRSGDLSVYWYQQSLDQGLQFLIQYYNGEERAKGNILERFSAQQFPDLHSELNLSSLELGDSALYFCASSVAFLAGAGENTQYFGPGTRLTVL.

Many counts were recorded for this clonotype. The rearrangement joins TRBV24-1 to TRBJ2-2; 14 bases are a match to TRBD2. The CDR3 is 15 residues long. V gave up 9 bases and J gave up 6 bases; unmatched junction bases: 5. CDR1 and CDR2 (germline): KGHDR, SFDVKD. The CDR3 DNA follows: TGTGCCACCCTTGGGACTAGCGGGAGCCCCGGGGAGCTGTTTTTT. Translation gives CATLGTSGSPGELFF.

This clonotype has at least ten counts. The CDR3 region has the DNA TGTGCCAGCTCACCAGTTCCCACCTACGAGCAGTACTTC. Residues: CASSPVPTYEQYF. The chain has TRBV18 and TRBJ2-7, with D unclear. Trimming took 2 bases from V and 2 from J, leaving 7 bases between them. The CDR3 sequence is 13 residues long. CDR1 and CDR2 (germline): KGHSH, LQKENI.

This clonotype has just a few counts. For the CDR3, the DNA is TGCGCCAGCAGCTTGGAACTCCGCAGGGAAGCTTTCTTT. Translating gives CASSLELRREAFF. The chain uses TRBV5-1 and TRBJ1-1, with D hard to call. The V gene's germline CDR1 is SGHRS and CDR2 YFSETQ. The V end lost 0 bases, the J end lost 8 bases, and 11 bases lay between the germline ends. The CDR3 runs 13 residues.

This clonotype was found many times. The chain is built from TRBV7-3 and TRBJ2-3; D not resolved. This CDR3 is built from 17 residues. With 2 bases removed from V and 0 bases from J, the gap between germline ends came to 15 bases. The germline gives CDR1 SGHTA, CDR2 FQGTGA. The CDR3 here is CASSLRTGPYSTDTQYF. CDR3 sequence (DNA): TGTGCCAGCAGCTTACGGACCGGACCCTATAGCACAGATACGCAGTATTTT. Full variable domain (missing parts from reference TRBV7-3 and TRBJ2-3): GAGVSQTPSNKVTEKGKYVELRCDPISGHTALYWYRQSLGQGPEFLIYFQGTGAADDSGLPNDRFFAVRPEGSVSTLKIQRTERGDSAVYLCASSLRTGPYSTDTQYFGPGTRLTVL.

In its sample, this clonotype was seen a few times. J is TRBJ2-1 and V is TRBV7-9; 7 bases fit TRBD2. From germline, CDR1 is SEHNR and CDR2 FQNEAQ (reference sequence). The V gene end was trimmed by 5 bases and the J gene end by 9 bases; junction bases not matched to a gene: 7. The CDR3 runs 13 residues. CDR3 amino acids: CASSPGLGGEQFF. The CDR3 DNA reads TGTGCCAGCAGCCCTGGACTAGGTGGTGAGCAGTTCTTC.

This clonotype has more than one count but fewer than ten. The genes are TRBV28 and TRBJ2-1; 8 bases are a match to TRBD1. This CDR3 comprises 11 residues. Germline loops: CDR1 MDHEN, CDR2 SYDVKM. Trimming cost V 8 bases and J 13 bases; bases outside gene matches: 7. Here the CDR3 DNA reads TGTGCCAGCCTCTCCGGACAGGGCCAGTTCTTC. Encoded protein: CASLSGQGQFF.

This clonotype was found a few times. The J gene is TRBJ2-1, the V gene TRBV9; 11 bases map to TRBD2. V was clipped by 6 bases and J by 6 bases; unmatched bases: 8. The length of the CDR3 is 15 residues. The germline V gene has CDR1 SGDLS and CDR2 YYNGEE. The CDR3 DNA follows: TGTGCCAGCACCGTTACTAGCGGGAGTACCAATGAGCAGTTCTTC. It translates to CASTVTSGSTNEQFF.